A selection of T cell receptor beta chains follows, all from one sample in a study of blood T cell repertoires in COVID-19. Produced via immunoSEQ multiplex PCR; TCRdb's table is partial and in-frame only. The table shows 90,000 to 130,000 clones, with about 80% occurring only once. The specimen sequenced was peripheral blood. Receptor source: a woman of 80 years or more with acute or convalescent COVID-19. CDR3s include the opening cysteine and the closing phenylalanine or tryptophan. A D gene is named only where the DNA matches it firmly. The size field is filled for only some rows; it gives once, few, many or a size class.

clone_size	v_call	j_call	d_call	cdr3_aa	cdr3_nt
few	TRBV29-1	TRBJ1-5	NA	CSVSEGGNQPQHF	TGCAGCGTTTCTGAGGGGGGCAATCAGCCCCAGCATTTT
NA	TRBV9	TRBJ2-2	NA	CASSLLASLTGELFF	TGTGCCAGCAGCCTTCTGGCTAGCTTGACCGGGGAGCTGTTTTTT
few	TRBV13	TRBJ1-3	NA	CASSSRPGQLPAIRGNTIYF	TGTGCCAGCAGCTCAAGGCCGGGACAATTACCGGCTATTCGTGGAAACACCATATATTTT
NA	TRBV10-3	TRBJ2-5	TRBD1	CAINPGPGQGLQETQYF	TGTGCCATCAACCCCGGACCGGGACAGGGACTCCAAGAGACCCAGTACTTC
once	TRBV19	TRBJ2-7	TRBD2	CASSIVLAGVGHEQYF	TGTGCCAGTAGTATAGTCCTAGCGGGAGTTGGACACGAGCAGTACTTC
NA	TRBV19	TRBJ1-5	NA	CASSIQRAAGNQPQHF	TGTGCCAGTAGTATCCAGAGGGCGGCAGGCAATCAGCCCCAGCATTTT
NA	TRBV9	TRBJ1-1	NA	CASSATGNTEAFF	TGTGCCAGCAGCGCCACAGGGAACACTGAAGCTTTCTTT
NA	TRBV4-3	TRBJ1-5	NA	CASSQDLAGPQPQHF	TGCGCCAGCAGCCAAGATCTTGCGGGACCTCAGCCCCAGCATTTT
NA	TRBV10-3	TRBJ2-7	NA	CAISERRDYEQYF	TGTGCCATCAGTGAGCGCAGGGACTACGAGCAGTACTTC
NA	TRBV19	TRBJ1-4	NA	CASWNRGNEKLFF	TGTGCCAGCTGGAATCGGGGGAATGAAAAACTGTTTTTT
few	TRBV28	TRBJ2-2	NA	CASSLAALDPNTGELFF	TGTGCCAGCAGTTTAGCGGCTCTAGACCCGAACACCGGGGAGCTGTTTTTT
NA	TRBV6-1	TRBJ1-5	TRBD1	CASSDGQGWQPQHF	TGTGCCAGCAGTGATGGACAGGGTTGGCAGCCCCAGCATTTT
NA	TRBV6-1	TRBJ1-6	NA	CASSESFQRSNSPLHF	TGTGCCAGCAGTGAATCATTTCAACGGTCTAATTCACCCCTCCACTTT
NA	TRBV6-6	TRBJ1-4	TRBD1	CASSRRPGQGNEKLFF	TGTGCCAGCAGCCGGAGACCGGGACAGGGGAATGAAAAACTGTTTTTT
NA	TRBV19	TRBJ2-7	TRBD2	CASSITSGSMYEQYF	TGTGCCAGTAGTATAACTAGCGGGAGTATGTACGAGCAGTACTTC
NA	TRBV5-6	TRBJ1-4	TRBD1	CASSMTGVDEKLFF	TGTGCCAGCAGCATGACAGGGGTTGATGAAAAACTGTTTTTT
NA	TRBV28	TRBJ1-1	NA	CASSKTRGTEAFF	TGTGCCAGCAGTAAAACTCGGGGGACTGAAGCTTTCTTT
NA	TRBV27	TRBJ2-5	NA	CASSSGRRETQYF	TGTGCCAGCAGTAGTGGGAGGCGAGAGACCCAGTACTTC
few	TRBV30	TRBJ1-2	TRBD1	CAWTTGGYGYTF	TGTGCCTGGACGACAGGGGGCTATGGCTACACCTTC
few	TRBV7-2	TRBJ1-5	NA	CASSKLGGNQPQHF	TGTGCCAGCAGCAAATTGGGAGGCAATCAGCCCCAGCATTTT
few	TRBV5-1	TRBJ1-2	NA	CASSLADSGPPVYGYTF	TGCGCCAGCAGCTTGGCCGACAGTGGCCCCCCAGTCTATGGCTACACCTTC
NA	TRBV6-2/TRBV6-3	TRBJ2-7	NA	CASSFYGQFYEQYF	TGTGCCAGCAGTTTTTACGGACAGTTCTACGAGCAGTACTTC
NA	TRBV5-1	TRBJ1-4	NA	CASSFSGTNEKLFF	TGCGCCAGCAGCTTCTCGGGAACTAATGAAAAACTGTTTTTT
NA	TRBV10-3	TRBJ2-1	TRBD2	CAIRGSGGDEQFF	TGTGCCATCCGGGGGAGTGGGGGGGATGAGCAGTTCTTC
few	TRBV7-9	TRBJ2-7	NA	CASSQGGSTNEQYF	TGTGCCAGCAGCCAGGGGGGTTCTACAAACGAGCAGTACTTC
NA	TRBV24-1	TRBJ1-1	NA	CATSGLASWANTEAFF	TGTGCCACCAGTGGGCTAGCTTCGTGGGCGAACACTGAAGCTTTCTTT
NA	TRBV6-2/TRBV6-3	TRBJ1-5	TRBD1	CASSYFRTGAQGNQPQHF	TGTGCCAGCAGTTACTTCAGGACAGGGGCCCAGGGCAATCAGCCCCAGCATTTT
NA	TRBV5-5	TRBJ1-6	TRBD1	CASSQDRRSSPLHF	TGTGCCAGCAGCCAGGACAGGCGCTCGTCACCCCTCCACTTT
many	TRBV6-2/TRBV6-3	TRBJ2-1	NA	CASSTDGGSYNEQFF	TGTGCCAGCAGCACTGACGGGGGCTCCTACAATGAGCAGTTCTTC
NA	TRBV11-1	TRBJ1-2	NA	CASSLEGAEAGYGYTF	TGTGCCAGCAGCCTAGAGGGCGCGGAGGCAGGCTATGGCTACACCTTC
NA	TRBV6-2/TRBV6-3	TRBJ2-1	TRBD1	CASSRTGAGNEQFF	TGTGCCAGCAGCCGGACAGGGGCCGGCAATGAGCAGTTCTTC
NA	TRBV6-5	TRBJ2-1	NA	CASSYVAGRSYNEQFF	TGTGCCAGCAGCTACGTGGCGGGGCGGTCCTACAATGAGCAGTTCTTC
NA	TRBV10-1	TRBJ2-7	NA	CASSEGQGTYEQYF	TGCGCCAGCAGTGAGGGGCAGGGCACCTACGAGCAGTACTTC
few	TRBV5-1	TRBJ1-5	TRBD1	CASSYTGGGNQPQHF	TGCGCCAGCAGTTACACAGGGGGTGGCAATCAGCCCCAGCATTTT
NA	TRBV7-8	TRBJ2-7	NA	CASSRGSAYEQYF	TGTGCCAGCAGCAGAGGAAGCGCCTACGAGCAATACTTC
NA	TRBV18	TRBJ1-4	NA	CASSPQRAGNEKLFF	TGTGCCAGCTCACCACAGCGGGCAGGCAATGAAAAACTGTTTTTT
NA	TRBV5-1	TRBJ1-4	NA	CASSLVEATNEKLFF	TGCGCCAGCAGCTTGGTAGAAGCAACTAATGAAAAACTGTTTTTT
once	TRBV18	TRBJ1-5	NA	CASSPLVQAPQHF	TGTGCCAGTTCTCCCCTTGTACAGGCCCCCCAGCATTTT
NA	TRBV10-1	TRBJ1-6	NA	CASSEYRVNSPLHF	TGCGCCAGCAGTGAATACAGGGTCAATTCACCCCTCCACTTT
NA	TRBV28	TRBJ1-2	NA	CASTLGGYGYTF	TGTGCCAGCACCCTAGGGGGCTATGGCTACACCTTC
NA	TRBV10-3	TRBJ2-3	NA	CAISDANARQDTQYF	TGTGCCATCAGTGATGCGAATGCGCGTCAAGATACGCAGTATTTT